Following are 2 T cell receptor beta chains from one sample sequenced in a study of memory CD4+ T cells and cytomegalovirus serostatus. Using immunoSEQ multiplex PCR, the repertoire was profiled, and TCRdb retains in-frame clones only, with some absent. The top ten clones hold roughly 0.61% of a sample with about 50,000 clones, under 80% of them seen once. Single viable CD3+CD4+CD8-CD45RO+ cells were sorted as the memory CD4+ T cells. Sequencing input: memory CD4+ T cells from blood. The receptors here all came from an adult in good health and CMV-seronegative.

This sequence joins TRBV7-9 and TRBJ2-3; 10 nucleotides match TRBD2. Germline V gene data show CDR1 as SEHNR and CDR2 as FQNEAQ (reference sequence). Germline trimming cut 4 bases from V and 0 bases from J; bases unmatched to any gene: 4. The CDR3 is 16 residues long. The CDR3 protein is CASSSPSGGSTDTQYF. Here the CDR3 DNA reads TGTGCCAGCAGCTCCCCTAGCGGGGGAAGCACAGATACGCAGTATTTT.

V and J are TRBV28 and TRBJ1-4, with D hard to call. Germline-derived CDR1 and CDR2 are MDHEN and SYDVKM. The CDR3 contains 14 residues. The germline V and J ends were trimmed by 7 bases and 0 bases, with 9 bases remaining between them. CDR3 coding DNA: TGTGCCAGCAAGGAGTTTACAACTAATGAAAAACTGTTTTTT. Residues: CASKEFTTNEKLFF.